This T cell receptor (beta chain) was retrieved from a study of T-cell memory formation after mild COVID-19. Across the whole study: Among the donors, TCR clusters were largely specific to each donor.

Study findings and constraints: Mainly CM and EM harbored the contracting CD4+ clones; mainly EMRA harbored the CD8+ ones. While clones contracting from day 15 to 85 were balanced between CD4 and CD8, later expanders leaned CD4+.

This clonotype has a count of ten or more. Its cognate antigen is unknown. TCRdb re-derived calls from the 5' RACE reads in MiXCR, one entry per CDR3 protein. The profile shows around 450,000 distinct CDR3 sequences, around 18% of them singletons. Trimming removed 0 bases from V and 4 bases from J, with 13 bases in between. This CDR3 contains 15 residues. The germline gives CDR1 SGHRS, CDR2 YFSETQ. This TCR was sampled from an adult woman who had mild COVID-19 (a few samples of this study predate the infection). Cell type and time point are not known. Sample: PBMCs or a T cell subset sorted from them (not recorded which). This sequence joins TRBV5-1 and TRBJ1-2; TRBD1 might be the D (6 bases). The CDR3 is CASSLGTEFLYGYTF. The CDR3 DNA reads as TGCGCCAGCAGCTTGGGGACAGAGTTCCTCTATGGCTACACCTTC.